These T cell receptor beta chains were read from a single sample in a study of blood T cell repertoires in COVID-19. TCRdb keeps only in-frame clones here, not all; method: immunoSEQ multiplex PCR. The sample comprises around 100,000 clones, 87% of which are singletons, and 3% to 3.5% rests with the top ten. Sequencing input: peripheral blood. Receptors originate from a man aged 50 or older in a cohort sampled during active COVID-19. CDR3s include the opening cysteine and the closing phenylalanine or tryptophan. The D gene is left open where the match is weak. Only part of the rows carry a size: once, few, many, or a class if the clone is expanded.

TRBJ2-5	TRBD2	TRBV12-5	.	TGTGCTAGTGGGATGAGCGGGGTAGAGACCCAGTACTTC	CASGMSGVETQYF
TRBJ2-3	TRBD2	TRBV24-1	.	TGTGCCACCAGTGAGCTTGGGGGTCTAGCGGGGGGCCGTGACAGCCATACGCAGTATTTT	CATSELGGLAGGRDSHTQYF
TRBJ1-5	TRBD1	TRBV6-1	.	TGTGCCAGCAGTGAACAACAGGGGAGACAGCCCCAGCATTTT	CASSEQQGRQPQHF
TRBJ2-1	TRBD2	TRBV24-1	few	TGTGCCACCAGTGATGAAGTAGCGGGGAGGAACAATGAGCAGTTCTTC	CATSDEVAGRNNEQFF
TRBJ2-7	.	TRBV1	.	TGCACCAGCAGCCAAGGGGACACCCCGGACGAGCAGTACTTC	CTSSQGDTPDEQYF
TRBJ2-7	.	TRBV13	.	TGTGCCAGCAGCCTCGGGGTTTTCTCCTACGAGCAGTACTTC	CASSLGVFSYEQYF
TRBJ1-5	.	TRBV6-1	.	TGTGCCAGCAGTGAAGGAGGATTTGGCTTTATTCAGCCCCAGCATTTT	CASSEGGFGFIQPQHF
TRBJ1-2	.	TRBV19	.	TGTGCCAGTAGTCCTAATAGGGAGGCAGGCGGCTACACCTTC	CASSPNREAGGYTF
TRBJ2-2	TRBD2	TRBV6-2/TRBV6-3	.	TGTGCCAGCAGTCCACAGCGGGGGGCTAACGGGGAGCTGTTTTTT	CASSPQRGANGELFF
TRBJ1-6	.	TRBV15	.	TGTGCCACCAGCCCGAGGGTTATTAATTCACCCCTCCACTTT	CATSPRVINSPLHF
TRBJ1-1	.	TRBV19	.	TGTGCCAGTAGGACCACAGGGATGGGCACTGAAGCTTTCTTT	CASRTTGMGTEAFF
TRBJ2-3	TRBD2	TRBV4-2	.	TGTGCCAGCCGGATGCTGCCTAGCGGGAGCACAGATACGCAGTATTTT	CASRMLPSGSTDTQYF
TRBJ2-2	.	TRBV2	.	TGTGCCAGCAGTGAGAACGGGGTTGTCTCGGGGGAGCTGTTTTTT	CASSENGVVSGELFF
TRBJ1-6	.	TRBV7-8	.	TGTGCCAGCAGCTTAGATTCGGCAGGGGCATTATCACCCCTCCACTTT	CASSLDSAGALSPLHF
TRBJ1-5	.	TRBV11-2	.	TGTGCCAGCAGCTTAGCCCCAGGGCAGCCCCAGCATTTT	CASSLAPGQPQHF
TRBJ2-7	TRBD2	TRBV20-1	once	TGCAGTGCCGCATCGGGGGGGGAGCAGTACTTC	CSAASGGEQYF
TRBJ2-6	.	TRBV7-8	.	TGTGCCAGCAGTATTCAGGGGCTAGGGGCCTCTGGGGCCAACGTCCTGACTTTC	CASSIQGLGASGANVLTF
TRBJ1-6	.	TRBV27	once	TGTGCCAGCAGACAGAACATTAATTCACCCCTCCACTTT	CASRQNINSPLHF
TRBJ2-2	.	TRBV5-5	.	TGTGCCAGCTCCTCCCACGGGGGTACATCCACCGGGGAGCTGTTTTTT	CASSSHGGTSTGELFF
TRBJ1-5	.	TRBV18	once	TGTGCCAGCTCACCAAACTCCGTCAATAGCAATCAGCCCCAGCATTTT	CASSPNSVNSNQPQHF
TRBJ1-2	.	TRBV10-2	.	TGCGCCAGCAGGCAGGCATCAGGGGATGGCTACACCTTC	CASRQASGDGYTF
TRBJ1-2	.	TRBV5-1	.	TGCGCCAGCAGCAACCCGGACAACCCCGACTATGGCTACACCTTC	CASSNPDNPDYGYTF
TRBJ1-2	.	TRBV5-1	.	TGCGCCAGCAGCTTGGAGGAGGGAGGTGGCTACACCTTC	CASSLEEGGGYTF
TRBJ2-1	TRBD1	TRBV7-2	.	TGTGCCAGCAGCTTAGCTGCCCTAGACAGGGGCAATGAGCAGTTCTTC	CASSLAALDRGNEQFF
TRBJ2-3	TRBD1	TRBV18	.	TGTGCCAGCTCACCGATTCACAGGGGAGATACGCAGTATTTT	CASSPIHRGDTQYF
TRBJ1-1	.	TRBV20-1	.	TGCAGTGCTGGTGCGGGGGTTCAAAAAACTGAAGCTTTCTTT	CSAGAGVQKTEAFF
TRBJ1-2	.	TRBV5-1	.	TGCGCCAGCAGCCGCCTTTCCGTATCGGGCTATGGCTACACCTTC	CASSRLSVSGYGYTF
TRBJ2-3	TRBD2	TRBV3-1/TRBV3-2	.	TGTGCCAGCAGCCAAGTACTTCCGCCAGCGGGGGGCCGCACAGATACGCAGTATTTT	CASSQVLPPAGGRTDTQYF
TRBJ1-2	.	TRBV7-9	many	TGTGCCAGCAAGGGGGACCGCGATGGGGGCTACACCTTC	CASKGDRDGGYTF
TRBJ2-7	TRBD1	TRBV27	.	TGTGCCAGCAGTTTAGTACAGGGGGAGGCCTACGAGCAGTACTTC	CASSLVQGEAYEQYF
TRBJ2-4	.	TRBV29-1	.	TGCAGCGTCCTAGACAGGACCAAAAACATTCAGTACTTC	CSVLDRTKNIQYF
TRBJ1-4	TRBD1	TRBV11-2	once	TGTGCCAGCAGCTACGGACAGGTGGTACTAAATGAAAAACTGTTTTTT	CASSYGQVVLNEKLFF
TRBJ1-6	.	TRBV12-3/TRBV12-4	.	TGTGCCAGCAGTTTATTGAGGGATTCACCCCTCCACTTT	CASSLLRDSPLHF
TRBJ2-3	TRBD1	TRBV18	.	TGTGCCAGCTCCCCTACAGGGGACCTCACAGATACGCAGTATTTT	CASSPTGDLTDTQYF
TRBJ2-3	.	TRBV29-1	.	TGCAGCGTTGCTGGAGTTCTTGCAGATACGCAGTATTTT	CSVAGVLADTQYF
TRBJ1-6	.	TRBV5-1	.	TGCGCCAGCAGCTTACTACAGGGACAAAATTCACCCCTCCACTTT	CASSLLQGQNSPLHF
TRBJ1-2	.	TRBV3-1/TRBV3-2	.	TGTGCCAGCAGCCCCCTATCGGGGGGACAAAACTATGGCTACACCTTC	CASSPLSGGQNYGYTF
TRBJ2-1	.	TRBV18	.	TGTGCCAGCTCACCCTCCTCGGGCAATGAGCAGTTCTTC	CASSPSSGNEQFF
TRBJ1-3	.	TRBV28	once	TGTGCCAGCTCCTCGAGCGCGAGCTCTGGAAACACCATATATTTT	CASSSSASSGNTIYF
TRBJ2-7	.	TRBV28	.	TGTGCCAGCAGTGCCGGAGGTGGATACGAGCAGTACTTC	CASSAGGGYEQYF
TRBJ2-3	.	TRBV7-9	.	TGTGCCAGCAGCTTAGGCCTAGGGGGAATCAATGCGCAGTATTTT	CASSLGLGGINAQYF
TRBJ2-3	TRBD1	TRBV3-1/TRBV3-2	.	TGTGCCAGCAGCCCTTCGGACAGGGCGAGGACAGATACGCAGTATTTT	CASSPSDRARTDTQYF
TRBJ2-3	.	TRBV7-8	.	TGTGCCAGCAGCTTATTGGGAGCCTCCGCTCTCTTTACGCAGTATTTT	CASSLLGASALFTQYF
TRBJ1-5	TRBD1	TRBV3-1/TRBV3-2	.	TGTGCCAGCAGCCTCTCCGGGACAGGGGGCGTTCAGCCCCAGCATTTT	CASSLSGTGGVQPQHF
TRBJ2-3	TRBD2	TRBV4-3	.	TGCGCCAGCAGCCTCAGTAGCGGGGGGGCGACAGATACGCAGTATTTT	CASSLSSGGATDTQYF
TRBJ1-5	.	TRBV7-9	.	TGTGCCAGCAGCTTGGACAGCCCGAATCAGCCCCAGCATTTT	CASSLDSPNQPQHF
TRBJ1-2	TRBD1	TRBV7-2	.	TGTGCCAGCAGCTTAGCCAGGGGGCTAAACTATGGCTACACCTTC	CASSLARGLNYGYTF
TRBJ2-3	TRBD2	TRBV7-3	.	TGTGCCAGCAGCTTCCTGGGGGGGAGCACAGATACGCAGTATTTT	CASSFLGGSTDTQYF
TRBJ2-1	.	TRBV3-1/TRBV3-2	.	TGTGCCAGCAGCATCCAGGGTAACGAGCAGTTCTTC	CASSIQGNEQFF
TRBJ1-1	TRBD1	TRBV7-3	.	TGTGCCAGCAGCTTACTCGCTTTGGGGACAGGGCCAACTGAAGCTTTCTTT	CASSLLALGTGPTEAFF
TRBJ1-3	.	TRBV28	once	TGTGCCAGCAGAAAATCTTCGGGGGGAAACACCATATATTTT	CASRKSSGGNTIYF